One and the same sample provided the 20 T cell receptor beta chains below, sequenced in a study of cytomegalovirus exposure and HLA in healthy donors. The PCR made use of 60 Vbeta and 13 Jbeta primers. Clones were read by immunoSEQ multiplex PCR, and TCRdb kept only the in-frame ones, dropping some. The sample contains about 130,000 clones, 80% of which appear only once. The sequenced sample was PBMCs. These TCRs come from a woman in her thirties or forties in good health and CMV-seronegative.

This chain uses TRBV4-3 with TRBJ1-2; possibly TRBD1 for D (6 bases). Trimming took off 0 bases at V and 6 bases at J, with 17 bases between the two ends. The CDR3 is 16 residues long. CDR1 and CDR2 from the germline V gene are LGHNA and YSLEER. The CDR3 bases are TGCGCCAGCAGCCAAGATTATCGGGGGGCGATGGATGGCTACACCTTC. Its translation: CASSQDYRGAMDGYTF.

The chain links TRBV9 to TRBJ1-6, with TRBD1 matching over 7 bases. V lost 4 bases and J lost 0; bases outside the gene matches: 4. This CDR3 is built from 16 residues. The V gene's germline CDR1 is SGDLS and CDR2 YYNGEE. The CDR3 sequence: CASSTRDSSYNSPLHF. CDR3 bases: TGTGCCAGCAGCACACGGGACAGCTCCTATAATTCACCCCTCCACTTT.

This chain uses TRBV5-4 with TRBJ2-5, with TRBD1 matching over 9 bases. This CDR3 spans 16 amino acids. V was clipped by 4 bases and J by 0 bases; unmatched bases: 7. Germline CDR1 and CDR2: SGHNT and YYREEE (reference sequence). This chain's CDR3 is CASSMDRGEYQETQYF. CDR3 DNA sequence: TGTGCCAGCAGCATGGACAGGGGCGAGTACCAAGAGACCCAGTACTTC.

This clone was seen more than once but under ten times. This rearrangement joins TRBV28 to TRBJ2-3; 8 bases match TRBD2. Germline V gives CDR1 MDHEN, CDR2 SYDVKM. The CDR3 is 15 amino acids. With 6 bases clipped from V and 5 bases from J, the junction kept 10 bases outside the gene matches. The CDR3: CASSPSSGREDTQYF. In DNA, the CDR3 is TGTGCCAGCAGCCCGTCTTCCGGGAGGGAAGATACGCAGTATTTT.

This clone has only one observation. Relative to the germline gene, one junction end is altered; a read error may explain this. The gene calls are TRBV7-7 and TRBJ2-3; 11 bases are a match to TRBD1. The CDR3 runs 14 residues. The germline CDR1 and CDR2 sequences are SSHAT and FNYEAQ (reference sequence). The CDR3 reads CASSLGQGEYTQYF. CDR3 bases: TGTGCTAGCAGCTTGGGACAGGGGGAGTATACGCAGTATTTT.

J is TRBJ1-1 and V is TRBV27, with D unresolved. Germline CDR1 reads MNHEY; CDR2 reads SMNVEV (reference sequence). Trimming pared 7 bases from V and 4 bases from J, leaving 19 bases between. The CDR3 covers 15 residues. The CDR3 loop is CASTGAYARGTEAFF. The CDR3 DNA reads TGTGCCAGCACCGGCGCTTATGCTCGCGGCACTGAAGCTTTCTTT.

The CDR3 DNA reads as TGTGCCAGCAGAACCGGGACAGGGACTTCCACAGATACGCAGTATTTT. Its translation is CASRTGTGTSTDTQYF. The V and J genes are TRBV6-6 and TRBJ2-3; 9 bases are shared with TRBD1. This CDR3 has 16 residues. V was pared by 6 bases and J by 2 bases, with 9 bases of the junction left unmatched. Germline V CDR1 and CDR2: MNHNY, SVGAGI (reference sequence).

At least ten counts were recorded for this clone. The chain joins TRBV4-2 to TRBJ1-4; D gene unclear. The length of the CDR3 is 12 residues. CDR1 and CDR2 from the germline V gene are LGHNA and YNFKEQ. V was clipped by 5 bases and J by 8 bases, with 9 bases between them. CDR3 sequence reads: CASSYPGEKLFF. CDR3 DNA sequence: TGTGCCAGCAGCTATCCGGGGGAAAAACTGTTTTTT.

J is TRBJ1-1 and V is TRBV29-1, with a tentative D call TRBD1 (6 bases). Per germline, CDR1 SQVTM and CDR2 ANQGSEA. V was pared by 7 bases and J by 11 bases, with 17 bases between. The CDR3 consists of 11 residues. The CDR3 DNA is TGCAGCGGCCTGACAGAGGGGGGGGCTTTCTTT. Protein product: CSGLTEGGAFF. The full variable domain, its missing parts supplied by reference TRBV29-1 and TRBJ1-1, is SAVISQKPSRDICQRGTSLTIQCQVDSQVTMMFWYRQQPGQSLTLIATANQGSEATYESGFVIDKFPISRPNLTFSTLTVSNMSPEDSSIYLCSGLTEGGAFFGQGTRLTVV.

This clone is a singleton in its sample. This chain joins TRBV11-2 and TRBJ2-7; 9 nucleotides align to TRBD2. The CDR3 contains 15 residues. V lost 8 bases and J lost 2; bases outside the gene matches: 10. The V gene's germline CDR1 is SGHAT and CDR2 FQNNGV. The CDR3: CASPSPLAGPYEQYF. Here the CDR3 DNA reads TGTGCCAGCCCCTCCCCGCTAGCGGGACCCTACGAGCAGTACTTC.

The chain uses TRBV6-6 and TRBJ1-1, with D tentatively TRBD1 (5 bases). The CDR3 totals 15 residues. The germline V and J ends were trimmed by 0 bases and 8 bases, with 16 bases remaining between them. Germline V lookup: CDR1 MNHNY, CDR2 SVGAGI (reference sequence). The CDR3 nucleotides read TGTGCCAGCAGTTACTCAGGAGCCTTTAAGGGGGAAGCTTTCTTT. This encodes CASSYSGAFKGEAFF.

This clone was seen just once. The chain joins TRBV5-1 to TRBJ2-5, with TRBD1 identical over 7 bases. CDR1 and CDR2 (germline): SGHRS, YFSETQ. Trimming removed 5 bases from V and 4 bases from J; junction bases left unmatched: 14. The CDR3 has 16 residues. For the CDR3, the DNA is TGCGCCAGCAGACTTAGACGACAGGGAGTTCGAGAGACCCAGTACTTC. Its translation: CASRLRRQGVRETQYF.

The CDR3 loop reads CASSLRGTYEQYF. CDR3 sequence (DNA): TGTGCCAGCAGCCTCCGGGGGACCTACGAGCAGTACTTC. The J gene is TRBJ2-7, the V gene TRBV7-8; TRBD2 is a possible D gene (6 bases). V gave up 5 bases and J gave up 2 bases, with 10 bases separating them. Germline CDR1 is SGHVS and CDR2 is FQNEAQ. The CDR3 is 13 residues long. Full variable domain (remainder filled in from reference TRBV7-8 and TRBJ2-7): GAGVSQSPRYKVAKRGQDVALRCDPISGHVSLFWYQQALGQGPEFLTYFQNEAQLDKSGLPSDRFFAERPEGSVSTLKIQRTQQEDSAVYLCASSLRGTYEQYFGPGTRLTVT.

CDR3 DNA sequence: TGCGCCAGCAGCCAAGATCGCAGCGCAAACTACGAGCAGTACTTC. Amino acid sequence: CASSQDRSANYEQYF. This chain connects TRBV4-1 to TRBJ2-7; unclear D gene. This CDR3 has 15 residues. The germline V and J ends were trimmed by 0 bases and 3 bases, with 12 bases remaining between them. Germline CDR1 reads MGHRA; CDR2 reads YSYEKL.

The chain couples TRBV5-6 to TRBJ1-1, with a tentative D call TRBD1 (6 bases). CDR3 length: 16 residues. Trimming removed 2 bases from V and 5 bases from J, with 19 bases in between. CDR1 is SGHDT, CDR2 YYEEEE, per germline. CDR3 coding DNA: TGTGCCAGCAGCTTACCGGAAACAGGGCCGGGGACTGAAGCTTTCTTT. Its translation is CASSLPETGPGTEAFF.

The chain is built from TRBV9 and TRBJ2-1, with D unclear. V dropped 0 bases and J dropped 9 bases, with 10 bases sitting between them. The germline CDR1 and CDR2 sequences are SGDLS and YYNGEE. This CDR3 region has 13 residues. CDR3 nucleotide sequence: TGTGCCAGCAGCGTAGGCTCTTCTAGTGAGCAGTTCTTC. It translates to CASSVGSSSEQFF.

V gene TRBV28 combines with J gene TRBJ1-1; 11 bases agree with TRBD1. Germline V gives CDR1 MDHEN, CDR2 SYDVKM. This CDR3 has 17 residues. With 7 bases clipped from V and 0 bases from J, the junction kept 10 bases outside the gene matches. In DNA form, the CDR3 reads TGTGCCAGCACCAGCCTCGGACAGGGGGCTATGAACACTGAAGCTTTCTTT. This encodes CASTSLGQGAMNTEAFF. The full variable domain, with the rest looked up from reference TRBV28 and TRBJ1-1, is DVKVTQSSRYLVKRTGEKVFLECVQDMDHENMFWYRQDPGLGLRLIYFSYDVKMKEKGDIPEGYSVSREKKERFSLILESASTNQTSMYLCASTSLGQGAMNTEAFFGQGTRLTVV.

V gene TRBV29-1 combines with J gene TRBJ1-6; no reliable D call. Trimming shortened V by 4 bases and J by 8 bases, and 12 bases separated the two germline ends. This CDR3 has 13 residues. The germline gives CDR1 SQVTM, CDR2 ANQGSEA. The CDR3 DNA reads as TGCAGCGTTGGGGTCGGGCGGGATTCACCCCTCCACTTT. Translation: CSVGVGRDSPLHF.

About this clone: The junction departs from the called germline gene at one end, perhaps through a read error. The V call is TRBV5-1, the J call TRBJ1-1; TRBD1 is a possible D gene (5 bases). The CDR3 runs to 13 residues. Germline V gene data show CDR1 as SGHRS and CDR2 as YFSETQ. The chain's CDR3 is CASSPTVNTEALF. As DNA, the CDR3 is TGCGCCAGCAGCCCGACAGTGAACACTGAAGCTCTCTTT.

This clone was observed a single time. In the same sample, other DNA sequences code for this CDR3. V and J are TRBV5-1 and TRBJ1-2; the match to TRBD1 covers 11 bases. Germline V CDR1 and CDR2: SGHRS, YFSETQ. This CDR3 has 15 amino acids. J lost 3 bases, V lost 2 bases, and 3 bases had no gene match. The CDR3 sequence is CASSLEGQGDYGYTF. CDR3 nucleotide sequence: TGCGCCAGCAGCTTAGAGGGACAGGGGGACTATGGCTACACCTTC.